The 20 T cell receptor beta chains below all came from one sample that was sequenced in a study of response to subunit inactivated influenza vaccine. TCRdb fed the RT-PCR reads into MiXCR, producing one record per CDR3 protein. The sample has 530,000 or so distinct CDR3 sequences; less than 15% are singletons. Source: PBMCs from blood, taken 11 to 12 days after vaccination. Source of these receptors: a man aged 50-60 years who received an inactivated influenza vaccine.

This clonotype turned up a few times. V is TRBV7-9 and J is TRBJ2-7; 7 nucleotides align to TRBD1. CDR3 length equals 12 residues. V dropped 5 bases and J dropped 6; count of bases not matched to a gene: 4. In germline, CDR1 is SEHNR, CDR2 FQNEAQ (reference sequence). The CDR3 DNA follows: TGTGCCAGCAGCGACAGGGTAGTCGAGCAGTACTTC. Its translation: CASSDRVVEQYF.

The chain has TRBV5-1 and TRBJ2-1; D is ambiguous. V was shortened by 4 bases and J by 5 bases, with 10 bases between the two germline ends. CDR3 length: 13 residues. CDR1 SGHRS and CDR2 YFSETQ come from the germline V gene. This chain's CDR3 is CASSEDLDNEQFF. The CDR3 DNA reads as TGCGCCAGCAGCGAAGACTTGGACAATGAGCAGTTCTTC.

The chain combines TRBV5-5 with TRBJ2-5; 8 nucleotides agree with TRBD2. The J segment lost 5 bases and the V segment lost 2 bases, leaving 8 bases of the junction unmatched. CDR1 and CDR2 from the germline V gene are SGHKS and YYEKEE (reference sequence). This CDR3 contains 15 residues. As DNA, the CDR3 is TGTGCCAGCAGCTTTCAAGCGGGAGCGCGGGAGACCCAGTACTTC. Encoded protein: CASSFQAGARETQYF.

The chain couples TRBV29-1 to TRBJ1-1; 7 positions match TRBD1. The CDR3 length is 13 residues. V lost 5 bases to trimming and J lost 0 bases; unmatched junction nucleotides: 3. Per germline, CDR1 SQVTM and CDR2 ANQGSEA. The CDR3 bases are TGCAGCGTTCCCGGGACAGTGAACACTGAAGCTTTCTTT. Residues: CSVPGTVNTEAFF.

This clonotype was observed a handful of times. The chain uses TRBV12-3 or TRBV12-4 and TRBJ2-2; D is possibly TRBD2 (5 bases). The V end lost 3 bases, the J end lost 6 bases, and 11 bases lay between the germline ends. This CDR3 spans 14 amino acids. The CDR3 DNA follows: TGTGCCAGCAGTTTCCTTCCGGGATCCGGGGAGCTGTTTTTT. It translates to CASSFLPGSGELFF.

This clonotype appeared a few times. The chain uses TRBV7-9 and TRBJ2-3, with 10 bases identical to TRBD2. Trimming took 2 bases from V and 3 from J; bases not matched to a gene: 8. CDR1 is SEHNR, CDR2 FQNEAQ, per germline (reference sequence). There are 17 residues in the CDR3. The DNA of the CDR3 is TGTGCCAGCAGCTTACCGCGAGCGGGAGGGCCAACAGATACGCAGTATTTT. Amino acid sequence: CASSLPRAGGPTDTQYF.

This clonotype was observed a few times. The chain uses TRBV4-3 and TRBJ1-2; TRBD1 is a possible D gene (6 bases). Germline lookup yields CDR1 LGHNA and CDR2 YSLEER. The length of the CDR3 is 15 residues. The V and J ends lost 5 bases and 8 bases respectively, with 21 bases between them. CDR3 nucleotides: TGCGCCAGCAGCACACAGGACAGTGGTTGGGGGGGCTACACCTTC. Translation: CASSTQDSGWGGYTF.

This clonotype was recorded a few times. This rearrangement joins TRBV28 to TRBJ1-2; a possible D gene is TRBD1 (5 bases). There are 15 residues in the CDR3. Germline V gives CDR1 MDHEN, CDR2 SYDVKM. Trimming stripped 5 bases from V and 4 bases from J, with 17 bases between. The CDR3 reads CASSPFQGTGYGYTF. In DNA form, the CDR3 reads TGTGCCAGCAGTCCGTTCCAGGGAACGGGCTATGGCTACACCTTC.

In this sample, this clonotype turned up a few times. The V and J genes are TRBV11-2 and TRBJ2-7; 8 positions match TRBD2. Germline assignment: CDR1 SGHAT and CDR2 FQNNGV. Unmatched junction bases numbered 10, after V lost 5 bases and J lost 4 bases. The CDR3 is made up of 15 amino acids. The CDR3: CASSEEPTSEYEQYF. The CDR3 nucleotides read TGTGCCAGCAGCGAAGAGCCGACTAGCGAGTACGAGCAGTACTTC.

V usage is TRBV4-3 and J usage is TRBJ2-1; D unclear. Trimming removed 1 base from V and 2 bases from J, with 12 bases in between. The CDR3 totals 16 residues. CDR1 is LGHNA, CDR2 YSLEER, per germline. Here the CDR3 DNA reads TGCGCCAGCAGCCAAGTAGGGTCAGGACCCTACAATGAGCAGTTCTTC. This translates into CASSQVGSGPYNEQFF.

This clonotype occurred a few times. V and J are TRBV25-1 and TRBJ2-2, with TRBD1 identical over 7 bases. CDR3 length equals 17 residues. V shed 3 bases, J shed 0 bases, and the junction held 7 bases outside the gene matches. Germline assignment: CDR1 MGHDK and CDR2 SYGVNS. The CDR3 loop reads CASSEWDSQTNTGELFF. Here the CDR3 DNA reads TGTGCCAGCAGTGAGTGGGACAGCCAAACGAACACCGGGGAGCTGTTTTTT.

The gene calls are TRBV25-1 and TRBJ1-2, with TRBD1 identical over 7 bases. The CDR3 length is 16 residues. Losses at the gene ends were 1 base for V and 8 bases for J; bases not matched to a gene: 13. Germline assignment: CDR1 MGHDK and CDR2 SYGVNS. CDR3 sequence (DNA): TGTGCCAGCAGTGAATTCTCCTGGCAGGGGGTTTCAGGCTACACCTTC. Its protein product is CASSEFSWQGVSGYTF.

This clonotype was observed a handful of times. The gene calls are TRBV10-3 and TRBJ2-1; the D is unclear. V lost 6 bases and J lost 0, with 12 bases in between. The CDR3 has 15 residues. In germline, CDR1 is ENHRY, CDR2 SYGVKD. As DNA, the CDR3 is TGTGCCATCAGGGAAGGCAGGAGCTCCTACAATGAGCAGTTCTTC. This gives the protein CAIREGRSSYNEQFF.

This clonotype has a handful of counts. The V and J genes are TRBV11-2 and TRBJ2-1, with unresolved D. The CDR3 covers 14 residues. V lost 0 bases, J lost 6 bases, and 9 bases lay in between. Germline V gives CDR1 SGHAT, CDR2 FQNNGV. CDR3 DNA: TGTGCCAGCAGCTTAGATCGGGTCGGCAATGAGCAGTTCTTC. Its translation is CASSLDRVGNEQFF.

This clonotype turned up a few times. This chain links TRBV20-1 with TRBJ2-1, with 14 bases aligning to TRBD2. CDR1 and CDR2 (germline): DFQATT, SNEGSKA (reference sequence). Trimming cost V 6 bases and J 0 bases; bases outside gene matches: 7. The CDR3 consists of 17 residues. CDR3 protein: CSAKDGTSGSSYNEQFF. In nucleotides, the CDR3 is TGCAGTGCCAAGGACGGGACTAGCGGGAGCTCCTACAATGAGCAGTTCTTC.

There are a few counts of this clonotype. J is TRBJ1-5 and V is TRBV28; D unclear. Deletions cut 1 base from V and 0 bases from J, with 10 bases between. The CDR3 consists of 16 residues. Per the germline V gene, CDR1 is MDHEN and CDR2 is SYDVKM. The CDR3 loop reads CASSLSPDYSNQPQHF. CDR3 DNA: TGTGCCAGCAGTTTATCACCGGACTATAGCAATCAGCCCCAGCATTTT.

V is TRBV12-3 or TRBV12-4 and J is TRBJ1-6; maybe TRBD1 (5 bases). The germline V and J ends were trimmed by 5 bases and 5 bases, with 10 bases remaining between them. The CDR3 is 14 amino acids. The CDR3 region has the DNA TGTGCCAGCAGTCTGACAGATAATAATTCACCCCTCCACTTT. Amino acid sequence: CASSLTDNNSPLHF.

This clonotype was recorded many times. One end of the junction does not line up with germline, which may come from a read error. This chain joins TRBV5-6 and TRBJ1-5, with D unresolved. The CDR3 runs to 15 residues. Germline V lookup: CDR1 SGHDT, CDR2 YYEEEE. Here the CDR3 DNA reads TGCGCCAGCAGCTTGGGAGGGTTTGGTAATCAGCCCCAGCATTTT. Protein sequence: CASSLGGFGNQPQHF.

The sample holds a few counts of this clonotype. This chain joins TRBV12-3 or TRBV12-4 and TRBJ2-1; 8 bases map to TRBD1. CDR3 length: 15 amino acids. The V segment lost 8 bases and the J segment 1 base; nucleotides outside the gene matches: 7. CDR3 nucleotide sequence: TGTGCCAGCGGGGAGGACAGGGATTCCTACAATGAGCAGTTCTTC. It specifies CASGEDRDSYNEQFF.

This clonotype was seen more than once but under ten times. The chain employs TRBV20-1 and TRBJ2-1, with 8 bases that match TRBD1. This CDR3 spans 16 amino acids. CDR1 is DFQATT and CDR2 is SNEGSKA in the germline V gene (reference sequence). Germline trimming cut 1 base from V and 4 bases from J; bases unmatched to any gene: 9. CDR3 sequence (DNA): TGCAGTGCTAGAGCCGGGACAGGAACGAGGTACAATGAGCAGTTCTTC. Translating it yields CSARAGTGTRYNEQFF.